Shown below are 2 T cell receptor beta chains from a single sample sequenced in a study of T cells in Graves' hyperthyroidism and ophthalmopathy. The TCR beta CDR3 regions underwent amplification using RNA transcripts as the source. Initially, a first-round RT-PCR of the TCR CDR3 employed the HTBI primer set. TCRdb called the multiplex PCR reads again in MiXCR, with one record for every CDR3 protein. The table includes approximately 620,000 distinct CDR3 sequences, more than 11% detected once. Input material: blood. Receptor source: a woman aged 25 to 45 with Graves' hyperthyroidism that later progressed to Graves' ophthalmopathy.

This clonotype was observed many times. The CDR3 sequence: CASNTGLALYEQFF. CDR3 bases: TGCGCCAGCAATACCGGACTAGCTTTATATGAGCAGTTCTTC. The chain carries TRBV10-2 and TRBJ2-1, with TRBD2 identical over 8 bases. Germline-derived CDR1 and CDR2 are WSHSY and SAAADI. The CDR3 loop spans 14 amino acids. J was trimmed by 8 bases and V by 7 bases; bases with no gene match: 10.

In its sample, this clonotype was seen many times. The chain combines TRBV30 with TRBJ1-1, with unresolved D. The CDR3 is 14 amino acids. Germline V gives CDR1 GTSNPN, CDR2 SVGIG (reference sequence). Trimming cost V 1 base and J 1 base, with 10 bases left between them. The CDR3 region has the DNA TGTGCCTGGAGTGAAGACGCCGGGAACACTGAAGCTTTCTTT. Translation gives CAWSEDAGNTEAFF. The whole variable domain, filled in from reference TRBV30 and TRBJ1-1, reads SQTIHQWPATLVQPVGSPLSLECTVEGTSNPNLYWYRQAAGRGLQLLFYSVGIGQISSEVPQNLSASRPQDRQFILSSKKLLLSDSGFYLCAWSEDAGNTEAFFGQGTRLTVV.